Listed here are 6 T cell receptor beta chains from one sample, sequenced in a study of identical twins. TCRdb processed the 5' RACE reads anew with MiXCR; each CDR3 protein has one entry. The repertoire holds 450,000 or so distinct CDR3 sequences, 20% to 25% seen once, with 2.9% in the top ten. This sample also belongs to another study, concerning T cells expressing NK-cell markers.

The specimen was CD4+ T cells sorted from blood. The receptors shown here come from a woman in her late teens or twenties in good health.

There are a few counts of this clonotype. The chain joins TRBV5-6 to TRBJ2-7, with 7 bases that match TRBD1. Germline V lookup: CDR1 SGHDT, CDR2 YYEEEE. CDR3 length: 14 residues. The trim removed 1 base at V and 3 bases at J, leaving 4 bases unmatched. The CDR3 DNA is TGTGCCAGCAGCTTGTACGACAGGGTCTACGAGCAGTACTTC. Translation: CASSLYDRVYEQYF.

This clonotype was counted a few times. J is TRBJ1-5 and V is TRBV6-2 or TRBV6-3; D is possibly TRBD1 (6 bases). Germline V gene sequence: CDR1 MNHEY, CDR2 SVGEGT. The V gene lost 6 bases and the J gene lost 7 bases, with 16 bases spanning the gap. CDR3 length equals 14 residues. The CDR3 is CASSITGSAQPQHF. CDR3 bases: TGTGCCAGCAGCATTACAGGGTCGGCGCAGCCCCAGCATTTT.

The chain links TRBV7-8 to TRBJ2-3, with D perhaps TRBD2 (5 bases). The CDR3 loop spans 16 amino acids. V lost 6 bases, J lost 1 base, and 17 bases lay in between. Germline values: CDR1 SGHVS, CDR2 FQNEAQ. CDR3 sequence: CASRPRWTSGTDTQYF. The CDR3 DNA reads TGTGCCAGCAGGCCAAGATGGACTTCCGGCACAGATACGCAGTATTTT.

This chain uses TRBV7-9 with TRBJ2-1; a possible D gene is TRBD1 (5 bases). Trimming left V 5 bases short and J 2 bases short, with 16 bases between. This CDR3 has 16 residues. The germline V gene has CDR1 SEHNR and CDR2 FQNEAQ (reference sequence). The CDR3: CASSHLEAGPYNEQFF. The DNA of the CDR3 is TGTGCCAGCAGCCATTTGGAAGCAGGGCCCTACAATGAGCAGTTCTTC.

This chain connects TRBV12-3 or TRBV12-4 to TRBJ2-2; D not certain. The V gene lost 3 bases and the J gene lost 1 base, with 12 bases spanning the gap. This CDR3 contains 16 residues. As DNA, the CDR3 is TGTGCCAGCAGTTTTTGGGCCCTTAAGAACACCGGGGAGCTGTTTTTT. Translation: CASSFWALKNTGELFF.

The gene calls are TRBV7-8 and TRBJ2-3; 9 nucleotides line up with TRBD2. Losses at the gene ends were 4 bases for V and 1 base for J; bases not matched to a gene: 6. The CDR3 loop spans 16 amino acids. Germline CDR1 SGHVS, CDR2 FQNEAQ. CDR3 amino acids: CASSSAAGGRTDTQYF. CDR3 in DNA: TGTGCCAGCAGCTCCGCTGCGGGAGGGCGCACAGATACGCAGTATTTT. Full variable domain (rest looked up from reference TRBV7-8 and TRBJ2-3): GAGVSQSPRYKVAKRGQDVALRCDPISGHVSLFWYQQALGQGPEFLTYFQNEAQLDKSGLPSDRFFAERPEGSVSTLKIQRTQQEDSAVYLCASSSAAGGRTDTQYFGPGTRLTVL.